This T cell receptor (beta chain) was observed in a study of blood T cell repertoires in COVID-19. Overall study: Acute and convalescent COVID-19 samples came from the United States, Italy and Spain.

Only in-frame clones appear in the TCRdb table, and some are missing; sequencing was by immunoSEQ multiplex PCR. The profile shows 72,000 or so clones, roughly 81% of them singletons. CDR3 length equals 16 residues. V lost 5 bases and J lost 5, with 20 bases in between. Per the germline V gene, CDR1 is SEHNR and CDR2 is FQNEAQ (reference sequence). V and J are TRBV7-9 and TRBJ2-3; a weak D match, TRBD2 (5 bases). The sequenced material came from peripheral blood. The receptor was isolated from a human donor in a cohort sampled during active COVID-19. The CDR3 reads CASSPSGGLRGDTQYF. The CDR3, as DNA: TGTGCCAGCAGCCCGTCCGGCGGACTCCGCGGAGATACGCAGTATTTT. Looking up the rest from reference TRBV7-9 and TRBJ2-3 gives the full variable domain: DTGVSQNPRHKITKRGQNVTFRCDPISEHNRLYWYRQTLGQGPEFLTYFQNEAQLEKSRLLSDRFSAERPKGSFSTLEIQRTEQGDSAMYLCASSPSGGLRGDTQYFGPGTRLTVL.